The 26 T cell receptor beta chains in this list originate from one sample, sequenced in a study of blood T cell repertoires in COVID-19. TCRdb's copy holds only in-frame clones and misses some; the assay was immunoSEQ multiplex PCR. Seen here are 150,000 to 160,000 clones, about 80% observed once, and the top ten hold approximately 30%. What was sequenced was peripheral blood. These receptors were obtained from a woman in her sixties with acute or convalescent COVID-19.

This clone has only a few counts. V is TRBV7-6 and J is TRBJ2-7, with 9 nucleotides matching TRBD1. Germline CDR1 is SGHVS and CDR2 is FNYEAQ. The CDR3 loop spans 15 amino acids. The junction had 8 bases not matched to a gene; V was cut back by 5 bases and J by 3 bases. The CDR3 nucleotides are TGTGCCAGCAGCCAGGGACAGGGTCTTTTCTACGAGCAGTACTTC. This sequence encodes CASSQGQGLFYEQYF.

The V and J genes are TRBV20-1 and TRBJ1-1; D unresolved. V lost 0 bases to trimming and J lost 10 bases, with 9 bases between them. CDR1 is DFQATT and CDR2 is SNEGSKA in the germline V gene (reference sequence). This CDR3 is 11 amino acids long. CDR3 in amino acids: CSAREYMAAFF. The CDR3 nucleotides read TGCAGTGCTAGAGAATATATGGCAGCTTTCTTT.

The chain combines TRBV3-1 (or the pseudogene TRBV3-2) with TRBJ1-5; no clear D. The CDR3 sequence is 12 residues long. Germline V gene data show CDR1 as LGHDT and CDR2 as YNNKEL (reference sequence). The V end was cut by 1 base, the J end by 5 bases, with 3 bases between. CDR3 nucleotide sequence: TGTGCCAGCAGCCAAGGAGATCAGCCCCAGCATTTT. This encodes CASSQGDQPQHF.

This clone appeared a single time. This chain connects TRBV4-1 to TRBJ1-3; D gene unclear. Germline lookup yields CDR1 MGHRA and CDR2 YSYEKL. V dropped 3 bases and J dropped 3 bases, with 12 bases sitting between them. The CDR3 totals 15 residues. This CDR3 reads CASSQSRVGGNTIYF. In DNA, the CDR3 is TGCGCCAGCAGCCAGTCCCGGGTTGGTGGAAACACCATATATTTT.

The CDR3 loop is CASSLDTGSGAYNEQFF. In nucleotides, the CDR3 is TGTGCCAGCAGCTTAGATACAGGGAGTGGCGCCTACAATGAGCAGTTCTTC. The V gene is TRBV11-2, the J gene TRBJ2-1; D might be TRBD1 (6 bases). Looked up from germline, CDR1 is SGHAT and CDR2 is FQNNGV. V was pared by 0 bases and J by 2 bases, with 14 bases between. The length of the CDR3 is 17 residues.

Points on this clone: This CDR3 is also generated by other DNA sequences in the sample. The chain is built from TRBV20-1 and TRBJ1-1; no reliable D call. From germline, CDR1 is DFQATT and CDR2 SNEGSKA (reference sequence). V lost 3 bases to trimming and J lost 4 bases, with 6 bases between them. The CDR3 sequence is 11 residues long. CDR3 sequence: CSASGGTEAFF. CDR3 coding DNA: TGCAGTGCTAGTGGAGGCACTGAAGCTTTCTTT.

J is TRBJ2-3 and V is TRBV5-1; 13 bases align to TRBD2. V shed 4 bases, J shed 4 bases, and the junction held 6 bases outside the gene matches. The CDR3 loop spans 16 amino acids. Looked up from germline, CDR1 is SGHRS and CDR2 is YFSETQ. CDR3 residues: CASSTRLAGGADTQYF. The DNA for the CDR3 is TGCGCCAGCAGCACCCGACTAGCGGGGGGAGCAGATACGCAGTATTTT.

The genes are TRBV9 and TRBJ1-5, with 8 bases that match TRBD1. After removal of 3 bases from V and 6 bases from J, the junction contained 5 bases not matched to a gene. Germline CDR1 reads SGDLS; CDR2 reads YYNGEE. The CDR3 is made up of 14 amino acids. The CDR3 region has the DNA TGTGCCAGCAGCGGGACAGGGTCTTTTCAGCCCCAGCATTTT. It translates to CASSGTGSFQPQHF.

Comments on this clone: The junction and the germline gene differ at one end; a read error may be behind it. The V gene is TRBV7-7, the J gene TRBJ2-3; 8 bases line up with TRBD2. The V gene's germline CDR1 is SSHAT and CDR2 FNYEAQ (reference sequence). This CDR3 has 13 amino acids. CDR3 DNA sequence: TGTGCTAGCAGTACAGCGGGGGCAGATACGCAGTATTTT. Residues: CASSTAGADTQYF.

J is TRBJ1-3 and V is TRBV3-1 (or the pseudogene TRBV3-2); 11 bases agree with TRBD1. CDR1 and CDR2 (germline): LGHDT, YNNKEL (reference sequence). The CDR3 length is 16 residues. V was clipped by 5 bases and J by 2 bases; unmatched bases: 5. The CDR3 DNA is TGTGCCAGCAGCGGACCGGGACAGGGGGCTGGAAACACCATATATTTT. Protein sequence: CASSGPGQGAGNTIYF.

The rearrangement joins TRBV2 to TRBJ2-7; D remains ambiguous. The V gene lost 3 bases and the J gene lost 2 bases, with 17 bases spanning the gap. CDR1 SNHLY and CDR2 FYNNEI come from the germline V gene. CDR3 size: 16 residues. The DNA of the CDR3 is TGTGCCAGCAGTGATGAGGTGTTGTGGCAGCCCTACGAGCAGTACTTC. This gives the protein CASSDEVLWQPYEQYF.

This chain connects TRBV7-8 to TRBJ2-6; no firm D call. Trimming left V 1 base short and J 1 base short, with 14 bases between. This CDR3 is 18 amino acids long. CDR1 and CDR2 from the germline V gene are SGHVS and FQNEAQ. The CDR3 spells CASSLGPTDPSGANVLTF. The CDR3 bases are TGTGCCAGCAGCTTAGGGCCCACAGACCCTTCTGGGGCCAACGTCCTGACTTTC.

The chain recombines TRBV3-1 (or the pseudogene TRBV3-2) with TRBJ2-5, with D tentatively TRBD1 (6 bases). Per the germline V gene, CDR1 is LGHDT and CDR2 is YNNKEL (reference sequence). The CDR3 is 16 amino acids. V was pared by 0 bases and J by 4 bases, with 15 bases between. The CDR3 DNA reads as TGTGCCAGCAGCCAAGACTATTCGACAGGTAGAGAGACCCAGTACTTC. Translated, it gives CASSQDYSTGRETQYF.

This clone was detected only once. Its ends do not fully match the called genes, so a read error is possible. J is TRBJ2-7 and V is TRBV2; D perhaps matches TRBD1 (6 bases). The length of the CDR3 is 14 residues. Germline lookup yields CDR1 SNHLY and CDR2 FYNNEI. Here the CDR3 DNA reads TGTGCCAGCACTGAAGAGGGGGAATCCTACGAGCAGTACTTC. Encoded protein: CASTEEGESYEQYF.

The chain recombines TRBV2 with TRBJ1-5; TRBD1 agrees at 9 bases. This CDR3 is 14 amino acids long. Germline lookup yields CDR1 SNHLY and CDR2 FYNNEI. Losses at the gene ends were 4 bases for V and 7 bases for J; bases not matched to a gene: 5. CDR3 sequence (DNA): TGTGCCAGCAGTGGGACAGGGGTTTGGCAGCCCCAGCATTTT. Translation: CASSGTGVWQPQHF.

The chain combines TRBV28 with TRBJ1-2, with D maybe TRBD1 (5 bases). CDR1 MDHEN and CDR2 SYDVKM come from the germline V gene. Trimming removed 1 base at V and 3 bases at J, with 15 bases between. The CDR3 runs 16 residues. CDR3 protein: CASSLLPQGNDYGYTF. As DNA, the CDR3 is TGTGCCAGCAGTTTATTGCCCCAGGGAAACGACTATGGCTACACCTTC.

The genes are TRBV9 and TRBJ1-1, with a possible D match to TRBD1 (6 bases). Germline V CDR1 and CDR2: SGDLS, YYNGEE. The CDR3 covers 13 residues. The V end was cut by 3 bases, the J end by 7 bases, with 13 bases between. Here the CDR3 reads CASSAGTNYEAFF. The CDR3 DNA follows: TGTGCCAGCAGCGCTGGGACAAATTATGAAGCTTTCTTT.

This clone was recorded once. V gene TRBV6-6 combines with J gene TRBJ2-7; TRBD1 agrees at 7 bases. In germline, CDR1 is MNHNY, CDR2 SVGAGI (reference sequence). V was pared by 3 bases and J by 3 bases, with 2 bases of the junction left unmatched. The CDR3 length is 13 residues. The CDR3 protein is CASSYDRDYEQYV. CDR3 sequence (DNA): TGTGCCAGCAGTTATGACAGGGACTACGAGCAGTACGTC.

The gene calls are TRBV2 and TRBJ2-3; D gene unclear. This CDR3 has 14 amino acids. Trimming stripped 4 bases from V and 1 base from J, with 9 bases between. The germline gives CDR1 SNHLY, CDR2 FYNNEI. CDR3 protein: CASSGNRGTDTQYF. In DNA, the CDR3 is TGTGCCAGCAGTGGGAACCGGGGCACAGATACGCAGTATTTT.

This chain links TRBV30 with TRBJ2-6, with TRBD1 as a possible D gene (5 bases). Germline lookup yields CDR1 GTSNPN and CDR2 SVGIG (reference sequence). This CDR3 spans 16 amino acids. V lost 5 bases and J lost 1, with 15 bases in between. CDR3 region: CAWSAQVLSGANVLTF. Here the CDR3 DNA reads TGTGCCTGGTCAGCACAGGTTCTGTCTGGGGCCAACGTCCTGACTTTC.

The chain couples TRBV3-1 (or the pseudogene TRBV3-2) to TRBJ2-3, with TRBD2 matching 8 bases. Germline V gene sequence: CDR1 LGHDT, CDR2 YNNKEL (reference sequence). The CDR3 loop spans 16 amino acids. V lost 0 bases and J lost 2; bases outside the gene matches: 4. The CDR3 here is CASSQEKRGYTDTQYF. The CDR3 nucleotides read TGTGCCAGCAGCCAAGAAAAGCGGGGGTACACAGATACGCAGTATTTT.

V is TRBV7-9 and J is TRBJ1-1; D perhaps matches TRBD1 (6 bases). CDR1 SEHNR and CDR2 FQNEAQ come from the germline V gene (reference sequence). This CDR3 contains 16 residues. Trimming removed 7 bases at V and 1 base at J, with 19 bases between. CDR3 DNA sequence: TGTGCCAGCACCTCGCGTCCGGGGGGCCGGAACACTGAAGCTTTCTTT. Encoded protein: CASTSRPGGRNTEAFF.

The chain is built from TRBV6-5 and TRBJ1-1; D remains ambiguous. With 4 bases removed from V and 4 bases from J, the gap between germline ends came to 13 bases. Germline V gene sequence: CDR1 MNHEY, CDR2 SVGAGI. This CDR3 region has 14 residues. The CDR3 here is CASSSQSGSTEAFF. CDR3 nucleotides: TGTGCCAGCAGTTCTCAATCGGGGAGCACTGAAGCTTTCTTT.

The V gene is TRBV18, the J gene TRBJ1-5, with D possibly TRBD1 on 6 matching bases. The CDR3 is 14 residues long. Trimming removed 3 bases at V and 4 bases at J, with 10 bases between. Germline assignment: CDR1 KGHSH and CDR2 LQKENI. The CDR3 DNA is TGTGCCAGCTCACCCCCACAGGGAAATCAGCCCCAGCATTTT. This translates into CASSPPQGNQPQHF.

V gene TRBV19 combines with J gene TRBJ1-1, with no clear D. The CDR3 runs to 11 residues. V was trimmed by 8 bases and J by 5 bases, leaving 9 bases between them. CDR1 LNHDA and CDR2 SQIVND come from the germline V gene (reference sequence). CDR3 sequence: CASVRWTEAFF. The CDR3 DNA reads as TGTGCCAGTGTCCGGTGGACTGAAGCTTTCTTT.

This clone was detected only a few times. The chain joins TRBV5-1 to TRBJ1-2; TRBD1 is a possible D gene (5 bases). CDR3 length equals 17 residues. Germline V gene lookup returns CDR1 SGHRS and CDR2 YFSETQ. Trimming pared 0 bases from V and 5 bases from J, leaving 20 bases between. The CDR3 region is CASSLADLPTDIYGYTF. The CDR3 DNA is TGCGCCAGCAGCTTGGCCGATTTGCCGACAGACATTTATGGCTACACCTTC.